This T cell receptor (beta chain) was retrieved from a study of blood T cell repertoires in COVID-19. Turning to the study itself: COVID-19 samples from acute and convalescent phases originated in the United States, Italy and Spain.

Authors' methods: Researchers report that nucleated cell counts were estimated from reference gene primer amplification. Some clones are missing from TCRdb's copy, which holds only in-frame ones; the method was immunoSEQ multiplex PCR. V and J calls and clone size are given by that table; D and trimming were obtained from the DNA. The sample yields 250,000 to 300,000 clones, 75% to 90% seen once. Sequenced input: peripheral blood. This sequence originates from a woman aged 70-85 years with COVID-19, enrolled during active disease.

The chain's CDR3 is CASSESRSGNTIYF. Written as DNA, the CDR3 is TGCGCCAGCAGTGAAAGCCGCTCTGGAAACACCATATATTTT. The chain has TRBV10-1 and TRBJ1-3, with no clear D. The CDR3 sequence is 14 residues long. V was shortened by 3 bases and J by 0 bases, with 6 bases between the two germline ends. The germline gives CDR1 WNHNN, CDR2 SYGVQD (reference sequence).